This T cell receptor beta chain appears in the sequencing data of a study of PD-1 blockade in classical Hodgkin lymphoma. CDR3 size: 14 residues. V gave up 7 bases and J gave up 5 bases, with 14 bases separating them. Germline loops: CDR1 MRHNA, CDR2 SNTAGT. The assay was immunoSEQ multiplex PCR, and TCRdb's table has in-frame clones only and misses some. The sample contains about 50,000 clones, 90% of which appear only once. Time point given: cycle 4 day 1 (C4D1), after less than seven weeks of nivolumab. Exposure to brentuximab vedotin varied, and each patient had relapsed following autologous stem cell transplantation.

Material: peripheral blood mononuclear cells (PBMCs), obtained before the fourth cycle of nivolumab. This clonotype was sampled from a human donor with classical Hodgkin lymphoma. The chain has TRBV6-4 and TRBJ2-2; a possible D gene is TRBD2 (5 bases). CDR3 loop: CASKDSVETGELFF. CDR3 DNA sequence: TGTGCCAGCAAGGATAGCGTCGAAACCGGGGAGCTGTTTTTT.